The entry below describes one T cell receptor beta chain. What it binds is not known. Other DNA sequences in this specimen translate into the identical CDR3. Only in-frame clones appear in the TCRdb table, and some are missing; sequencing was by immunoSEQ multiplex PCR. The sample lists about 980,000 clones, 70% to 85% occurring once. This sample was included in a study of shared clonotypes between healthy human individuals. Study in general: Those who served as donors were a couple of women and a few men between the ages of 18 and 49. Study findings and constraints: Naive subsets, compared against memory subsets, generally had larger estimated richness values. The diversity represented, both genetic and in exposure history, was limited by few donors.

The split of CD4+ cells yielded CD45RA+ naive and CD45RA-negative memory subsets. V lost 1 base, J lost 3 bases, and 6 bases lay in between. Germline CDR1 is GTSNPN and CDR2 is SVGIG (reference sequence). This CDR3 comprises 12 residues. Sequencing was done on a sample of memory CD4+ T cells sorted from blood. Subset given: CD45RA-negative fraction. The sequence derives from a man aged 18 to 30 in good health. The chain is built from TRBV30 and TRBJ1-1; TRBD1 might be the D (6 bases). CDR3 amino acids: CAWSDRDTEAFF. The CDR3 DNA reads TGTGCCTGGAGTGACAGGGACACTGAAGCTTTCTTT.